The 13 T cell receptor beta chains below were found in one sample sequenced in a study of shared clonotypes between healthy human individuals (dated by TCRdb to 2018 to 2021). For the CD8 naive samples, CD45RO-negative cells were positively selected for CCR7, yielding a CD45RA+CCR7+ population from which TemRA cells were excluded. The method was the immunoSEQ multiplex PCR assay. TCRdb provides this immuneACCESS table in a form limited to in-frame rearrangements. Some clones are lacking; in checked studies, under half of them reflect an unresolved V gene, and why the rest are absent is not known. This sample has hundreds of thousands of clones in its table, and around 96% of those were observed once. Of the sample, 0.095% to 0.13% falls within the top ten clones. Material for sequencing was naive CD8+ T cells sorted from blood. Sample cell subset or site, as interpreted from the label and publication: CD45RA+CCR7+. These receptors came from a woman aged 25 to 39 in good health.

This chain connects TRBV20-1 to TRBJ1-1; perhaps TRBD1 as D (6 bases). Germline CDR1 and CDR2: DFQATT and SNEGSKA (reference sequence). The CDR3 is 10 residues long. DNA of the CDR3: TGCAGCCCTACAGGGACAGAAGCTTTCTTT. Protein product: CSPTGTEAFF.

V and J are TRBV9 and TRBJ1-2, with 9 bases lining up with TRBD1. V was clipped by 2 bases and J by 6 bases; unmatched bases: 5. This CDR3 has 14 amino acids. In germline, CDR1 is SGDLS, CDR2 YYNGEE. CDR3 in DNA: TGTGCCAGCAGCGTCGATGGGACAGGGAATGGCTACACCTTC. Translating it yields CASSVDGTGNGYTF.

This clone was counted a few times. The chain combines TRBV28 with TRBJ1-5; TRBD1 matches at 7 bases. The junction had 3 bases not matched to a gene; V was cut back by 4 bases and J by 0 bases. The CDR3 has 15 amino acids. CDR1 and CDR2 (germline): MDHEN, SYDVKM. The CDR3 bases are TGTGCCAGCAGTTACGGACAGGTTAGCAATCAGCCCCAGCATTTT. Residues: CASSYGQVSNQPQHF.

This sequence joins TRBV5-1 and TRBJ1-2; D is unresolved. CDR1 is SGHRS and CDR2 is YFSETQ in the germline V gene. CDR3 length: 15 residues. V dropped 4 bases and J dropped 0 bases, with 13 bases sitting between them. This CDR3 is CASSGPGKTNYGYTF. In nucleotides, the CDR3 is TGCGCCAGCAGCGGGCCCGGGAAAACTAACTATGGCTACACCTTC.

DNA for the CDR3: TGTGCCAGCAAAATGACAGGGGTATTGGAAGGCTACACCTTC. This sequence encodes CASKMTGVLEGYTF. The genes are TRBV27 and TRBJ1-2; 8 bases agree with TRBD1. Germline values: CDR1 MNHEY, CDR2 SMNVEV (reference sequence). The CDR3 covers 14 residues. J was trimmed by 8 bases and V by 7 bases; bases with no gene match: 12.

The rearrangement links TRBV28 to TRBJ2-7; D gene ambiguous. The CDR3 runs to 12 residues. Germline V gene sequence: CDR1 MDHEN, CDR2 SYDVKM. Trimming removed 6 bases at V and 4 bases at J, with 10 bases between. In DNA, the CDR3 is TGTGCCAGCAGAGATGTGGATTACGAGCAGTACTTC. This sequence encodes CASRDVDYEQYF.

V gene TRBV1 combines with J gene TRBJ1-1; the tabulated D call, TRBD1, remains unverified against the DNA. TRBV1 is given as a pseudogene. This CDR3 region has 14 residues. CDR3 sequence (DNA): TGCACCAGCAGCCACCAGAGGGGGTGGACTGAAGCTTTCTTT. Protein product: CTSSHQRGWTEAFF.

This clone was detected once. The V gene is TRBV27, the J gene TRBJ2-5; D is unresolved. The DNA end is more similar to TRBJ2-7, so the J call may be wrong. Germline V gene lookup returns CDR1 MNHEY and CDR2 SMNVEV (reference sequence). This CDR3 comprises 14 residues. CDR3 loop: CASSFGARAYEQYF. The DNA for the CDR3 is TGTGCCAGCAGTTTTGGTGCCAGAGCCTACGAGCAGTACTTC.

The chain has TRBV5-4 and TRBJ1-2, with 7 bases that match TRBD1. J lost 4 bases, V lost 0 bases, and 9 bases had no gene match. The CDR3 is 16 residues long. Germline V gene data show CDR1 as SGHNT and CDR2 as YYREEE (reference sequence). DNA for the CDR3: TGTGCCAGCAGCTTGGCTAGTAGGGGGCGCGGCTATGGCTACACCTTC. Amino acids: CASSLASRGRGYGYTF.

The chain recombines TRBV27 with TRBJ2-7; 9 nucleotides agree with TRBD2. The CDR3 runs to 16 residues. Germline CDR1 MNHEY, CDR2 SMNVEV (reference sequence). The V segment lost 5 bases and the J segment 7 bases; nucleotides outside the gene matches: 15. Written as DNA, the CDR3 is TGTGCCAGCAGTCCACTACGGGGAGCGGGAGGACGAGAGCAGTACTTC. It yields the protein CASSPLRGAGGREQYF.

The chain couples TRBV11-3 to TRBJ1-5, with 7 nucleotides matching TRBD1. The trim removed 5 bases at V and 3 bases at J, leaving 4 bases unmatched. The CDR3 covers 14 residues. The germline gives CDR1 SGHNT, CDR2 YENEEA. The CDR3 bases are TGTGCCAGCAGCATGACAGGGATCAATCAGCCCCAGCATTTT. Translating it yields CASSMTGINQPQHF.

The CDR3 DNA reads TGTGCCAGCAGACGACTAGTGGGCTCCTACAATGAGCAGTTCTTC. Translation gives CASRRLVGSYNEQFF. The chain joins TRBV28 to TRBJ2-1; D might be TRBD2 (6 bases). Germline values: CDR1 MDHEN, CDR2 SYDVKM. Trimming removed 6 bases at V and 0 bases at J, with 12 bases between. This CDR3 contains 15 residues. Full variable domain (remainder filled in from reference TRBV28 and TRBJ2-1): DVKVTQSSRYLVKRTGEKVFLECVQDMDHENMFWYRQDPGLGLRLIYFSYDVKMKEKGDIPEGYSVSREKKERFSLILESASTNQTSMYLCASRRLVGSYNEQFFGPGTRLTVL.

Points on this clone: Different DNA sequences within this sample yield the same CDR3. The chain recombines TRBV20-1 with TRBJ2-7; D is possibly TRBD2 (6 bases). Germline CDR1 and CDR2: DFQATT and SNEGSKA (reference sequence). Trimming shortened V by 3 bases and J by 4 bases, and 7 bases separated the two germline ends. CDR3 length equals 11 residues. CDR3 nucleotide sequence: TGCAGTGCTAGGGAGGGGTACGAGCAGTACTTC. Translation gives CSAREGYEQYF.